The 4 T cell receptor beta chains reported below all come from one sample, sequenced in a study of identical twins. TCRdb re-called the 5' RACE reads with MiXCR, one entry per CDR3 protein. The top ten clones hold about 0.93% of a sample with about 520,000 distinct CDR3 sequences, 20% to 25% of them seen once. This sample was shared with a second study, whose subject was T cells expressing NK-cell markers.

Input material: CD4+ T cells sorted from blood. These receptors originate from a woman aged 18-30 years in good health.

The genes are TRBV5-1 and TRBJ2-1; 12 positions match TRBD2. This CDR3 contains 14 residues. From germline, CDR1 is SGHRS and CDR2 YFSETQ. The junction had 3 bases not matched to a gene; V was cut back by 3 bases and J by 8 bases. CDR3 DNA: TGCGCCAGCAGCTGGACTAGCGGGAACGATGAGCAGTTCTTC. It encodes CASSWTSGNDEQFF.

This clonotype has more than one count but fewer than ten. The J gene is TRBJ2-1, the V gene TRBV5-5, with D possibly TRBD1 on 6 matching bases. Germline CDR1 SGHKS, CDR2 YYEKEE (reference sequence). Trimming pared 4 bases from V and 1 base from J, leaving 12 bases between. The CDR3 spans 15 residues. This chain's CDR3 is CASSPGTYSYNEQFF. The CDR3 DNA follows: TGTGCCAGCAGCCCCGGGACATATTCCTACAATGAGCAGTTCTTC.

The chain's CDR3 is CASSAGQGADNEQFF. The CDR3 coding sequence is TGCGCCAGCAGCGCCGGACAGGGGGCCGACAATGAGCAGTTCTTC. The rearrangement uses TRBV5-1 and TRBJ2-1; 11 nucleotides match TRBD1. The CDR3 has 15 residues. The V gene's germline CDR1 is SGHRS and CDR2 YFSETQ. V dropped 4 bases and J dropped 5; count of bases not matched to a gene: 5.

This clonotype was seen more than once but under ten times. This chain links TRBV29-1 with TRBJ2-6; D is ambiguous. Germline CDR1 and CDR2: SQVTM and ANQGSEA. The CDR3 runs 14 residues. V was trimmed by 6 bases and J by 2 bases, leaving 11 bases between them. The CDR3 here is CSVLGGAGANVLTF. Written as DNA, the CDR3 is TGCAGCGTCCTCGGTGGGGCTGGGGCCAACGTCCTGACTTTC.